These T cell receptor beta chains were read from a single sample in a study of T cells in Graves' hyperthyroidism and ophthalmopathy. TCRdb analysed the multiplex PCR reads with MiXCR anew, one entry per CDR3 protein. The repertoire has around 450,000 distinct CDR3 sequences, around 16% of them found once; the top ten carry about 14%. The source material was blood. The receptors derive from a woman between 18 and 29 years old with Graves' hyperthyroidism. Each CDR3 is given with its conserved first and last residue. The D gene is left open where the match is weak. Where a row states a size, it is once, few, many or the class of an expanded clone; other rows omit it.

D gene	clone size	V gene	J gene	CDR3 protein	CDR3 DNA
.	.	TRBV4-1	TRBJ2-7	CASSQEVLGYEQYF	TGCGCCAGCAGCCAAGAAGTATTAGGCTACGAGCAGTACTTC
.	many	TRBV5-1	TRBJ1-1	CASSLYLASNTEAFF	TGCGCCAGCAGCTTGTATCTCGCCAGTAACACTGAAGCTTTCTTT
TRBD1	once	TRBV9	TRBJ2-4	CASSTSGTEIDIQYF	TGTGCCAGCAGCACCTCCGGGACAGAGATTGACATTCAGTACTTC
TRBD1	few	TRBV5-5	TRBJ1-1	CASSLVLGRGFGTEAFF	TGTGCCAGCAGCTTGGTATTGGGCAGGGGGTTCGGCACTGAAGCTTTCTTT
.	.	TRBV7-2	TRBJ2-1	CASTRGAGNEQFF	TGTGCCAGCACCCGGGGGGCAGGCAATGAGCAGTTCTTC
TRBD1	many	TRBV7-3	TRBJ2-2	CASSSTGAGELFF	TGTGCCAGCAGCTCGACAGGGGCCGGGGAGCTGTTTTTT
.	.	TRBV29-1	TRBJ1-3	CSAGGVPGNTIYF	TGCAGCGCCGGAGGGGTGCCTGGAAACACCATATATTTT
TRBD2	once	TRBV6-1	TRBJ2-2	CASSGRETGELFF	TGTGCCAGCAGCGGGAGGGAAACCGGGGAGCTGTTTTTT
.	many	TRBV28	TRBJ2-7	CASSLRATGRYEQYF	TGTGCCAGCAGTTTACGGGCCACGGGGCGCTACGAGCAGTACTTC
.	.	TRBV5-1	TRBJ1-1	CASSSQRNTEAFF	TGCGCCAGCAGCTCTCAGCGTAACACTGAAGCTTTCTTT
.	.	TRBV9	TRBJ2-1	CASGGRGVINEQFF	TGTGCCAGCGGGGGAAGAGGCGTCATCAATGAGCAGTTCTTC
TRBD2	many	TRBV5-4	TRBJ2-7	CASSPLAGGPYEQYF	TGTGCCAGCAGCCCCTTAGCGGGAGGGCCCTACGAGCAGTACTTC
.	many	TRBV4-1	TRBJ2-1	CASSQDLLAPNEQFF	TGCGCCAGCAGCCAAGATCTCCTAGCCCCCAATGAGCAGTTCTTC
TRBD1	few	TRBV5-1	TRBJ2-7	CASSQGASFEQYF	TGCGCCAGCAGCCAGGGGGCATCGTTCGAGCAGTACTTC
.	many	TRBV4-3	TRBJ1-2	CASSQDSPDLNGYTF	TGCGCCAGCAGCCAAGATAGTCCGGACCTAAATGGCTACACCTTC
TRBD1	.	TRBV4-3	TRBJ1-2	CASSQTGGGYYGYTF	TGCGCCAGCAGCCAAACAGGGGGCGGTTACTATGGCTACACCTTC
TRBD2	many	TRBV5-1	TRBJ2-1	CASSPGLAGGRHNEQFF	TGCGCCAGCAGCCCGGGACTAGCGGGAGGGCGTCACAATGAGCAGTTCTTC
TRBD1	many	TRBV3-1	TRBJ1-1	CASSRTDREVAEAFF	TGTGCCAGCAGCCGGACCGACAGGGAAGTGGCTGAAGCTTTCTTT
TRBD1	few	TRBV4-1	TRBJ1-1	CASSRGQGAVLGDTEAFF	TGCGCCAGCAGCCGCGGACAGGGGGCCGTGCTGGGTGACACTGAAGCTTTCTTT
.	.	TRBV12-3/TRBV12-4	TRBJ2-3	CASSSRDSITDTQYF	TGTGCCAGCAGTTCTCGGGACTCGATCACAGATACGCAGTATTTT
.	many	TRBV27	TRBJ1-1	CASAITGTNRAFF	TGTGCCAGCGCAATAACCGGGACAAATCGAGCTTTCTTT
.	.	TRBV19	TRBJ2-1	CASSIGRFNEQFF	TGTGCCAGTAGTATAGGGAGATTCAATGAGCAGTTCTTC
.	few	TRBV20-1	TRBJ2-5	CSAPTPSNRDKRRETQYF	TGCAGTGCCCCCACCCCCTCAAACCGGGACAAAAGGCGGGAGACCCAGTACTTC
.	few	TRBV28	TRBJ1-5	CASSFSGEWQPQHF	TGTGCCAGCAGTTTTTCGGGGGAATGGCAGCCCCAGCATTTT
TRBD1	few	TRBV28	TRBJ2-2	CAGTGGTGELFF	TGTGCCGGGACAGGGGGCACCGGGGAGCTGTTTTTT
.	.	TRBV6-1	TRBJ1-1	CARSVTGNTEAFF	TGTGCCAGGAGTGTTACAGGGAACACTGAAGCTTTCTTT
.	many	TRBV5-1	TRBJ1-5	CASSSTLNQPQHF	TGCGCCAGCAGCTCGACTCTTAATCAGCCCCAGCATTTT
TRBD2	.	TRBV3-1	TRBJ2-3	CASSQRGLAGADTQYF	TGTGCCAGCAGCCAGAGGGGACTAGCGGGGGCAGATACGCAGTATTTT
.	many	TRBV6-1	TRBJ1-5	CASSPGTLGQPQHF	TGTGCCAGCAGCCCCGGGACACTAGGTCAGCCCCAGCATTTT
TRBD2	many	TRBV12-3/TRBV12-4	TRBJ2-5	CASSLPILAGGLTQETQYF	TGTGCCAGCAGTCTTCCAATACTAGCGGGGGGCCTAACCCAAGAGACCCAGTACTTC
.	few	TRBV20-1	TRBJ2-1	CQCSASVNEQFF	TGCCAGTGCTCCGCTAGCGTCAATGAGCAGTTCTTC